This TCR beta chain was profiled in a study of blood T cell repertoires in COVID-19 (dated by TCRdb to the early 2020s). Regarding the study in general: The collaborator samples originated in the United States, Italy and Spain and spanned the acute and convalescent phases of COVID-19. The prospective study material was composed of cDNA or gDNA derived from T cells, B-cell-depleted T cells, or PBMCs. Subjects who had been exposed to COVID-19, were actively infected with it, or had recovered from it provided the deeply sampled blood TCRbeta repertoires that made up the dataset. A freely available public database, intended as a resource for researchers studying the immune response to SARS-CoV-2, is where the repertoires were released. The samples were drawn from two sources: the first 160 participants of the ongoing ImmuneRACE study, and 1,000 to 1,500 subjects contributed by 6 global collaborators. Sample metadata almost always included a de-identified subject ID, COVID-19 status, age in years and sex. Where available, HLA class I and class II types were obtained from metadata supplied by the sample provider rather than from assay-based typing.

What the authors observed across the whole study: Clinical and demographic metadata were provided uncurated, with the amount varying by source and participant.

V loses 10 bases at its end and J loses 8 bases; junction bases beyond the gene matches: 10. Including the terminal cysteine and phenylalanine, the CDR3 comprises 13 residues. Only the CDR3 part of the read is kept: 39 bases, read in frame from the first base. In the germline V gene, CDR1 corresponds to MNHEY and CDR2 to SVGAGI. The immunoSEQ Assay, a bias-controlled multiplex PCR, was used to amplify TCRbeta CDR3 regions from genomic DNA. Processing in the source paper ran as follows. The number of nucleated cells in each sample was estimated from the amplification of reference gene primers within the assay. To quantify the absolute abundance of each unique TCRbeta CDR3 rearrangement, sequence reads were collapsed and filtered. For each sample, productive Simpson clonality was calculated as the square root of Simpson's diversity index across productive rearrangements. The table comes from immuneACCESS by way of TCRdb, which keeps in-frame sequences with V and J called. Part of the clones is missing from these tables; in studies checked, under half for an unresolved V gene and the rest for unknown reasons. Clonal size and the V and J genes are those of that table, whereas D and trimming came from the DNA. Counted in this sample were about 170,000 clones; around four fifths of them appeared once. The biggest ten clones account for roughly 15% of the sample.

One collaborating source in Seattle enrolled patients while the patients were actively infected and followed the patients over time throughout the course of disease. Collaborating institutions collected whole blood in K2EDTA tubes following their own protocols. For TCRbeta analysis, collaborators shipped samples in one of three forms: frozen whole blood, isolated PBMCs, or DNA extracted from either of those sample types. As for this clone: Its antigen is unknown. The record has no base qualities; no much larger clone is one base away.

The TCR was taken from a woman in her 70s with COVID-19, enrolled during active disease. Sequenced input: peripheral blood. The rearrangement combines TRBV6-5 with TRBJ2-2; 7 central nucleotides agree with TRBD2. The DNA sequence is TGTGCCATCTCCCGGGGGGTGTCGGGGGAGCTGTTTTTT. It specifies CAISRGVSGELFF.